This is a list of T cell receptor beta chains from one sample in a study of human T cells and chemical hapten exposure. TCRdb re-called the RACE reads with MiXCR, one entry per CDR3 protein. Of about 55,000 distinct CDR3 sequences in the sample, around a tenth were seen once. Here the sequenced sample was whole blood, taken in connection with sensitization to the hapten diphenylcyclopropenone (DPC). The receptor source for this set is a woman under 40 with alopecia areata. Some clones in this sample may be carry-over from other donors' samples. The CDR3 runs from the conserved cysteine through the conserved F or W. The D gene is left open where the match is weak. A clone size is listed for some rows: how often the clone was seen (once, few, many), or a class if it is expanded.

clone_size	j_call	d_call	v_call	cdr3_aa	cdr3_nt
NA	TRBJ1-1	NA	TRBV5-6	CASSRYGQEAFF	TGTGCCAGCAGCCGATACGGACAAGAAGCTTTCTTT
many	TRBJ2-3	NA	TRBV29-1	CSVGGWGSTDTQYF	TGCAGCGTTGGAGGGTGGGGCAGCACAGATACGCAGTATTTT
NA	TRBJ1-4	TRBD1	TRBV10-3	CAIRGHRGLGEKLFF	TGTGCCATCAGGGGGCACAGGGGTCTAGGTGAAAAACTGTTTTTT
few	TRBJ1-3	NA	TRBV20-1	CSASGGNGNTIYF	TGCAGTGCTAGTGGGGGAAATGGAAACACCATATATTTT
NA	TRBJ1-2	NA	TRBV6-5	CASSYSQGNYGYTF	TGTGCCAGCAGTTATAGCCAGGGGAACTATGGCTACACCTTC
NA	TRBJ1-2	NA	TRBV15	CATSAERTVMGYTF	TGTGCCACCAGCGCCGAACGGACAGTTATGGGCTACACCTTC
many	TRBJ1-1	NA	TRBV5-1	CASSLVEGRTEAFF	TGCGCCAGCAGCCTAGTCGAGGGGAGAACTGAAGCTTTCTTT
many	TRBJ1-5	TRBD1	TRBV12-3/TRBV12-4	CASSLRPGRGSDSNQPQHF	TGTGCCAGCAGTTTACGTCCCGGCAGGGGGTCGGATAGCAATCAGCCCCAGCATTTT
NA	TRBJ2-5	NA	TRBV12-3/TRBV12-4	CASKFGAGKGTQYF	TGTGCCAGCAAGTTTGGGGCAGGGAAAGGGACCCAGTACTTC
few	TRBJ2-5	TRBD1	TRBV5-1	CASSLDRQGETQYF	TGCGCCAGCAGCTTGGATCGACAGGGAGAGACCCAGTACTTC
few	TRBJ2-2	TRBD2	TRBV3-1	CASSPLLAGNTGELFF	TGTGCCAGCAGCCCCTTACTAGCGGGCAACACCGGGGAGCTGTTTTTT
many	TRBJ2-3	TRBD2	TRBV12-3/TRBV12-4	CASSPRGSGGADTQYF	TGTGCCAGCAGCCCCCGAGGTAGCGGGGGGGCTGATACGCAGTATTTT
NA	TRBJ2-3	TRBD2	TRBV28	CASNGGAEDTQYF	TGTGCCAGCAACGGGGGGGCCGAAGATACGCAGTATTTT
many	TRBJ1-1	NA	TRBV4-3	CASSQTRQNTEAFF	TGCGCCAGCAGCCAGACAAGGCAGAACACTGAAGCTTTCTTT
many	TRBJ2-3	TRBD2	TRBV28	CASAQVAGALTDTQYF	TGTGCCAGCGCCCAGGTAGCGGGGGCCCTCACAGATACGCAGTATTTT
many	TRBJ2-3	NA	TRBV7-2	CASSSDSVPTDTQYF	TGTGCCAGCAGCTCCGACAGTGTCCCTACAGATACGCAGTATTTT
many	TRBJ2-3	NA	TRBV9	CASTEGWRKSDTQYF	TGTGCCAGCACCGAGGGTTGGAGGAAATCAGATACGCAGTATTTT
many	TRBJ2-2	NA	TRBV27	CASSLGRNTGELFF	TGTGCCAGCAGTTTAGGGCGGAACACCGGGGAGCTGTTTTTT
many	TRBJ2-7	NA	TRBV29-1	CSTTSGTFPYEQYF	TGCAGCACTACATCCGGGACATTCCCCTACGAGCAGTACTTC
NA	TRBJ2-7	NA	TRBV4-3	CASSQGRSTYEQYF	TGCGCCAGCAGCCAGGGGCGATCCACCTACGAGCAGTACTTC
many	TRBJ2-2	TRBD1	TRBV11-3	CASRLTGAGELFF	TGTGCCAGCAGATTGACAGGGGCCGGGGAGCTGTTTTTT
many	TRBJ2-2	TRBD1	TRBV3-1	CASSGQGGTGELFF	TGTGCCAGCAGTGGACAGGGGGGCACCGGGGAGCTGTTTTTT
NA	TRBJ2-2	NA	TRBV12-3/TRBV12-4	CASSSGQRANTGELFF	TGTGCCAGCAGCTCGGGACAAAGAGCGAACACCGGGGAGCTGTTTTTT
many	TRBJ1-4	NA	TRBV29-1	CSGKKATNEKLFF	TGCAGCGGGAAGAAGGCAACTAATGAAAAACTGTTTTTT
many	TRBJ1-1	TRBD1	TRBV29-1	CSAGQGFDTEAFF	TGCAGCGCCGGACAGGGGTTCGACACTGAAGCTTTCTTT
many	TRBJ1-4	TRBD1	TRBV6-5	CASSYRGGGNEKLFF	TGTGCCAGCAGTTACCGAGGGGGCGGTAATGAAAAACTGTTTTTT
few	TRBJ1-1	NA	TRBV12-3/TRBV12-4	CASRPGARTEAFF	TGTGCCAGCAGACCCGGGGCGCGCACTGAAGCTTTCTTT
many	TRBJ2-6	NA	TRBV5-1	CASSENRASGANVLTF	TGCGCCAGCAGCGAAAACAGGGCCTCTGGGGCCAACGTCCTGACTTTC
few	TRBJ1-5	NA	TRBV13	CASSRQNQPQHF	TGTGCCAGCAGCCGTCAAAATCAGCCCCAGCATTTT
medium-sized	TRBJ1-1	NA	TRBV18	CASSATGFAEAFF	TGTGCCAGCTCAGCAACAGGGTTCGCTGAAGCTTTCTTT
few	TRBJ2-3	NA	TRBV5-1	CASRGGPVSVGTDTQYF	TGCGCCAGCAGAGGGGGGCCGGTGTCGGTCGGCACAGATACGCAGTATTTT
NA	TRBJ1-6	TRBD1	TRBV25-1	CASSEYRGTGGVSPLHF	TGTGCCAGCAGTGAATACCGTGGGACAGGGGGCGTTTCACCCCTCCACTTT
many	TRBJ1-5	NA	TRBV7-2	CASSLRGQPQHF	TGTGCCAGCAGCTTAAGGGGTCAGCCCCAGCATTTT
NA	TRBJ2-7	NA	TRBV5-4	CASSQRQGSYEQYF	TGTGCCAGCAGCCAACGGCAGGGGTCCTACGAGCAGTACTTC
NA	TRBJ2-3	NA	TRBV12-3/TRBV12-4	CASSPGTSMLQYF	TGTGCCAGCAGTCCCGGGACAAGCATGCTGCAGTATTTT
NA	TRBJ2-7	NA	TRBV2	CASSGIQFYEQYF	TGTGCCAGCAGTGGAATCCAGTTCTACGAGCAGTACTTC